This T cell receptor beta chain was recorded in a study of cytomegalovirus exposure and HLA in healthy donors. Study summary: One earlier analysis, a look at approximately 190 million T cells, found some 100 million unique TCR beta sequences.

Points from the study as a whole: TCR beta chains numbering some 160 were designated cytomegalovirus-associated.

A multiplex PCR was run with 60 Vbeta primers and 13 Jbeta primers. Method: immunoSEQ multiplex PCR; TCRdb's copy keeps in-frame clones and lacks some. The sample table includes around 75,000 clones. With regard to this clone: Its cognate antigen is unknown.

The CDR3 extends over 13 amino acids. Between the trimmed V and J ends, which lost 2 bases and 6 bases, there was a span of 9 bases. Germline-derived CDR1 and CDR2 are MNHEY and SMNVEV (reference sequence). The TCR originated in a man aged 35-49 years in good health and CMV-seronegative. The chain combines TRBV27 with TRBJ2-3; D may be TRBD1 (5 bases). Sequenced sample: PBMCs. Here the CDR3 reads CASSLTGADTQYF. CDR3 bases: TGTGCCAGCAGTTTAACAGGTGCGGATACGCAGTATTTT.